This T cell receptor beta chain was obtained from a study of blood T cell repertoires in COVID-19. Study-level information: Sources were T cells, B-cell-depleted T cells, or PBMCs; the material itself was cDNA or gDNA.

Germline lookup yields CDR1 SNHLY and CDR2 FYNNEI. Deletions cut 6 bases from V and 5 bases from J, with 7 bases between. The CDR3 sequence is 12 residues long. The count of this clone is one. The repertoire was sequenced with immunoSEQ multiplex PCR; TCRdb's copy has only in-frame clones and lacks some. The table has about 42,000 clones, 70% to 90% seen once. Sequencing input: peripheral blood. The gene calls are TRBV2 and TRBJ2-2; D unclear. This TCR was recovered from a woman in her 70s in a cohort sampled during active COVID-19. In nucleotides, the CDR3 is TGTGCCAGCAGGATGACAACCGGGGAGCTGTTTTTT. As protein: CASRMTTGELFF.